The entry below gives a single T cell receptor (beta chain) sequence along with its context. The data were obtained in a study of PD-L1 blockade in urothelial cancer. In germline, CDR1 is SGHRS, CDR2 YFSETQ. Trimming removed 4 bases from V and 6 bases from J, with 13 bases in between. This CDR3 comprises 13 residues. Described time point: pretreatment peripheral blood. Some clones are missing from TCRdb's copy, which holds only in-frame ones; the method was immunoSEQ multiplex PCR. The sample lists 45,000 to 60,000 clones; 75% to 85% were seen once. The J gene is TRBJ2-5, the V gene TRBV5-1; the D gene is possibly TRBD2 (6 bases). The input for sequencing was PBMCs, taken around atezolizumab (anti-PD-L1) treatment. The TCR comes from a man aged 50-59 years with urothelial cancer. CDR3: CASSPGDLQTQYF. The DNA for the CDR3 is TGCGCCAGCAGCCCGGGGGACCTTCAGACCCAGTACTTC.